Listed here are 30 T cell receptor beta chains from one sample, sequenced in a study of blood T cells in healthy people across ages. Then a second PCR, running about 7 to 11 cycles, was carried out with a sample-barcoded 5' primer and a J-beta primer mix. TCRdb recomputed calls from the 5' RACE reads with MiXCR, one row per CDR3 protein. The table records roughly 1.6 million distinct CDR3 sequences, roughly 32% of them present only once. The sequencing sample was made of blood. The receptor set was obtained from a woman in her thirties in good health.

On this clonotype itself: One end of the junction does not line up with germline, which may come from a read error. The chain uses TRBV15 and TRBJ2-3; 7 bases line up with TRBD2. The CDR3 extends over 16 amino acids. Germline V gives CDR1 LNHNV, CDR2 YYDKDF (reference sequence). CDR3 region: CATSSPSGTSIDTQYF. CDR3 DNA: TGTGCCACCAGCAGCCCTAGCGGAACTAGCATAGATACGCAGTATTTT.

The chain recombines TRBV7-2 with TRBJ2-3; TRBD2 matches at 7 bases. Germline loops: CDR1 SGHTA, CDR2 FQGNSA. This CDR3 is built from 15 residues. V lost 4 bases and J lost 6; bases outside the gene matches: 10. The CDR3 DNA reads as TGTGCCAGCAGCTCCCGCGGGGGTTTAATCGATACGCAGTATTTT. Protein: CASSSRGGLIDTQYF.

This clonotype has just a few counts. The V gene is TRBV20-1, the J gene TRBJ2-5, with 11 bases lining up with TRBD2. This CDR3 is 15 amino acids long. The J segment lost 4 bases and the V segment lost 1 base, leaving 5 bases of the junction unmatched. Germline V gene lookup returns CDR1 DFQATT and CDR2 SNEGSKA (reference sequence). The CDR3 DNA is TGCAGTGCTAGAGCGACTAGCGGGGCCCCAGAGACCCAGTACTTC. Amino acids: CSARATSGAPETQYF.

Only one count was recorded for this clonotype. The V and J genes are TRBV20-1 and TRBJ2-7, with 11 positions matching TRBD2. The CDR3 has 16 amino acids. J gave up 4 bases and V 2 bases, and 10 bases lay outside the gene matches. CDR1 and CDR2 (germline): DFQATT, SNEGSKA (reference sequence). CDR3 amino acids: CSARQLAGGSIYEQYF. The CDR3 DNA follows: TGCAGTGCTAGACAGCTAGCGGGGGGTTCTATTTACGAGCAGTACTTC.

This clonotype occurred a few times. The V call is TRBV7-3, the J call TRBJ1-2, with 8 bases that match TRBD1. The germline CDR1 and CDR2 sequences are SGHTA and FQGTGA. V lost 5 bases, J lost 4 bases, and 6 bases stayed unmatched. The CDR3 runs 14 residues. The CDR3 DNA reads as TGTGCCAGCAGCCCTGGGACAGGCCTCTATGGCTACACCTTC. Its protein is CASSPGTGLYGYTF.

This clonotype showed up just a few times. This chain connects TRBV30 to TRBJ2-5; D is possibly TRBD1 (6 bases). Germline loops: CDR1 GTSNPN, CDR2 SVGIG (reference sequence). This CDR3 is 13 amino acids long. With 0 bases removed from V and 5 bases from J, the gap between germline ends came to 10 bases. In DNA form, the CDR3 reads TGTGCCTGGAGTGTGAGGGGGTGGGAGACCCAGTACTTC. Protein sequence: CAWSVRGWETQYF.

In its sample, this clonotype was seen many times. The chain couples TRBV12-5 to TRBJ2-7; D may be TRBD1 (5 bases). The V and J ends lost 7 bases and 5 bases respectively, with 18 bases between them. Per the germline V gene, CDR1 is LGHNT and CDR2 is FRNRAP. This CDR3 comprises 14 residues. CDR3 nucleotide sequence: TGTGCTAGTGCCTTAGACAGAACTACCAACGAGCAGTACTTC. Protein: CASALDRTTNEQYF.

This clonotype was seen a few times. Here the CDR3 DNA reads TGTGCCAGCAGCTTAGGTTTAAGTGGAAGTGCCCCCACAGATACGCAGTATTTT. This encodes CASSLGLSGSAPTDTQYF. This chain uses TRBV7-9 with TRBJ2-3; D remains ambiguous. V gave up 1 base and J gave up 2 bases, with 19 bases separating them. The length of the CDR3 is 18 residues. Germline CDR1 reads SEHNR; CDR2 reads FQNEAQ (reference sequence).

Remarks on this clonotype: A junction boundary mismatches the germline segment, possibly from a read error. This chain uses TRBV29-1 with TRBJ1-1; D not resolved. The CDR3 totals 13 residues. From germline, CDR1 is SQVTM and CDR2 ANQGSEA. This chain's CDR3 is CSVGGRQNTEVFF. The CDR3 DNA reads as TGCAGCGTTGGCGGGCGGCAGAACACTGAAGTTTTCTTT.

As to this clonotype: At one boundary the junction diverges from the germline segment, which might be a read error. This rearrangement joins TRBV27 to TRBJ2-7; 9 nucleotides agree with TRBD2. This CDR3 has 16 amino acids. Germline loops: CDR1 MNHEY, CDR2 SMNVEV (reference sequence). The CDR3 here is CAGSLNSGSRSYEQYF. DNA of the CDR3: TGTGCCGGCAGTCTTAATAGCGGGAGTCGATCCTACGAGCAGTACTTC.

The CDR3 coding sequence is TGCAGTGCCATTCCCGATGGGCAAGAGACCCAGTACTTC. Translation gives CSAIPDGQETQYF. The rearrangement uses TRBV20-1 and TRBJ2-5; the D is unclear. CDR1 DFQATT and CDR2 SNEGSKA come from the germline V gene (reference sequence). CDR3 size: 13 residues. Trimming took 6 bases from V and 2 from J, leaving 13 bases between them.

The rearrangement links TRBV10-3 to TRBJ2-3, with D tentatively TRBD1 (6 bases). This CDR3 is 13 amino acids long. V lost 6 bases, J lost 2 bases, and 9 bases lay in between. Germline V gene lookup returns CDR1 ENHRY and CDR2 SYGVKD. CDR3 DNA: TGTGCCATCAGGGACAGACCCACAGATACGCAGTATTTT. This codes for CAIRDRPTDTQYF.

V usage is TRBV5-6 and J usage is TRBJ1-5, with D uncertain. This CDR3 comprises 15 residues. Looked up from germline, CDR1 is SGHDT and CDR2 is YYEEEE. Trimming removed 2 bases at V and 1 base at J, with 10 bases between. The CDR3 region has the DNA TGTGCCAGCAGCTTCGGTGGGTCGAGCAATCAGCCCCAGCATTTT. Amino acid sequence: CASSFGGSSNQPQHF. Drawing the rest from reference TRBV5-6 and TRBJ1-5, the complete variable domain is DAGVTQSPTHLIKTRGQQVTLRCSPKSGHDTVSWYQQALGQGPQFIFQYYEEEERQRGNFPDRFSGHQFPNYSSELNVNALLLGDSALYLCASSFGGSSNQPQHFGDGTRLSIL.

This chain joins TRBV9 and TRBJ2-7, with D hard to call. The CDR3 loop spans 13 amino acids. V gave up 0 bases and J gave up 5 bases, with 9 bases separating them. The germline V gene encodes CDR1 SGDLS and CDR2 YYNGEE. This CDR3 reads CASSVGRHNEQYF. The CDR3, as DNA: TGTGCCAGCAGCGTAGGACGACACAACGAGCAGTACTTC.

This clonotype was counted between two and nine times. The chain links TRBV10-3 to TRBJ2-1; D is ambiguous. From germline, CDR1 is ENHRY and CDR2 SYGVKD. V was trimmed by 2 bases and J by 6 bases, leaving 8 bases between them. The length of the CDR3 is 13 residues. CDR3 coding DNA: TGTGCCATCAGTGAGCCGACTCGCAATGAGCAGTTCTTC. Its translation: CAISEPTRNEQFF.

J is TRBJ2-5 and V is TRBV7-9, with 10 bases lining up with TRBD2. Germline V gives CDR1 SEHNR, CDR2 FQNEAQ (reference sequence). V lost 6 bases to trimming and J lost 2 bases; unmatched junction nucleotides: 6. This CDR3 is 15 amino acids long. The chain's CDR3 is CASSPAGGGQETQYF. As DNA, the CDR3 is TGTGCCAGCAGTCCAGCGGGAGGGGGACAAGAGACCCAGTACTTC.

This clonotype showed up many times. The CDR3 DNA follows: TGTGCCAGCAGGACGGAAGGGCAGTTATTAGGCTACACCTTC. Translated, it gives CASRTEGQLLGYTF. The chain joins TRBV12-3 or TRBV12-4 to TRBJ1-2; no firm D call. This CDR3 has 14 amino acids. The V end was cut by 6 bases, the J end by 8 bases, with 19 bases between.

In its sample, this clonotype was seen a few times. The gene calls are TRBV5-1 and TRBJ2-5; 7 nucleotides line up with TRBD2. Trimming cost V 4 bases and J 3 bases; bases outside gene matches: 9. This CDR3 is built from 15 residues. Germline V CDR1 and CDR2: SGHRS, YFSETQ. CDR3 sequence reads: CASSTAPGREETQYF. The CDR3 coding sequence is TGCGCCAGCAGCACCGCGCCAGGGAGGGAAGAGACCCAGTACTTC.

This clonotype was picked up a small number of times. The genes are TRBV6-1 and TRBJ2-3; D perhaps matches TRBD2 (5 bases). V lost 3 bases to trimming and J lost 2 bases, with 12 bases between them. CDR3 length equals 15 residues. The germline CDR1 and CDR2 sequences are MNHNS and SASEGT. The CDR3 protein is CASSEAWTYTDTQYF. The CDR3 nucleotides are TGTGCCAGCAGTGAGGCGTGGACTTACACAGATACGCAGTATTTT.

This clonotype was counted at least ten times. The CDR3 here is CSVEGVTEQYF. The CDR3 bases are TGCAGCGTTGAAGGAGTCACGGAGCAGTACTTC. The V and J genes are TRBV29-1 and TRBJ2-7; D gene ambiguous. The CDR3 is 11 amino acids. Between the trimmed V and J ends, which lost 1 base and 7 bases, there was a span of 8 bases. Germline CDR1 is SQVTM and CDR2 is ANQGSEA.

Written as DNA, the CDR3 is TGTGCCAGCAGTCCTGACAGGGCTCGGGAGACCCAGTACTTC. Translation gives CASSPDRARETQYF. V usage is TRBV2 and J usage is TRBJ2-5, with 7 positions matching TRBD1. The germline V gene encodes CDR1 SNHLY and CDR2 FYNNEI. This CDR3 has 14 residues. With 5 bases clipped from V and 5 bases from J, the junction kept 8 bases outside the gene matches. The whole variable domain, remainder taken from reference TRBV2 and TRBJ2-5, is EPEVTQTPSHQVTQMGQEVILRCVPISNHLYFYWYRQILGQKVEFLVSFYNNEISEKSEIFDDQFSVERPDGSNFTLKIRSTKLEDSAMYFCASSPDRARETQYFGPGTRLLVL.

This chain joins TRBV7-9 and TRBJ2-7; D unclear. Germline V CDR1 and CDR2: SEHNR, FQNEAQ (reference sequence). Trimming stripped 1 base from V and 3 bases from J, with 13 bases between. CDR3 length: 15 amino acids. CDR3 loop: CASSLGSGGYYEQYF. The CDR3 bases are TGTGCCAGCAGCTTAGGATCGGGCGGCTACTACGAGCAGTACTTC.

This clonotype was recorded once. The J gene is TRBJ2-2, the V gene TRBV5-1; maybe TRBD2 (5 bases). The CDR3 sequence is 15 residues long. Germline V CDR1 and CDR2: SGHRS, YFSETQ. Trimming left V 5 bases short and J 3 bases short, with 14 bases between. The CDR3 reads CASSLRTWDTGELFF. CDR3 nucleotide sequence: TGCGCCAGCAGTCTGAGGACTTGGGACACCGGGGAGCTGTTTTTT. The entire variable domain, with the rest obtained from reference TRBV5-1 and TRBJ2-2, is as follows: KAGVTQTPRYLIKTRGQQVTLSCSPISGHRSVSWYQQTPGQGLQFLFEYFSETQRNKGNFPGRFSGRQFSNSRSEMNVSTLELGDSALYLCASSLRTWDTGELFFGEGSRLTVL.

A few counts support this clonotype. The chain recombines TRBV12-3 or TRBV12-4 with TRBJ2-3; D gene unclear. With 4 bases removed from V and 2 bases from J, the gap between germline ends came to 7 bases. The CDR3 runs 13 residues. The CDR3, as DNA: TGTGCCAGCAGTTCGGAAGTCACAGATACGCAGTATTTT. Translating it yields CASSSEVTDTQYF.

There are a few counts of this clonotype. V is TRBV4-2 and J is TRBJ2-2; TRBD1 agrees at 12 bases. The CDR3 consists of 20 residues. The J segment lost 4 bases and the V segment lost 0 bases, leaving 12 bases of the junction unmatched. Germline V CDR1 and CDR2: LGHNA, YNFKEQ. CDR3 amino acids: CASSQDSGTGGAPGTGELFF. The CDR3 nucleotides are TGTGCCAGCAGCCAAGACTCCGGGACAGGGGGCGCCCCGGGCACCGGGGAGCTGTTTTTT.

Worth noting for this clonotype: One end of the junction does not line up with germline, which may come from a read error. The chain has TRBV4-1 and TRBJ2-1; TRBD1 agrees at 12 bases. Germline lookup yields CDR1 MGHRA and CDR2 YSYEKL. The CDR3 runs to 18 residues. The CDR3 sequence is CASSRERGGTGGGNEQFF. The CDR3 DNA is TGCGCCAGTAGCCGGGAAAGAGGGGGGACAGGGGGCGGCAATGAGCAGTTCTTC.

This clonotype appeared a few times. This sequence joins TRBV4-2 and TRBJ1-5; D is unresolved. The germline V gene encodes CDR1 LGHNA and CDR2 YNFKEQ. The CDR3 length is 15 residues. Trimming cost V 6 bases and J 0 bases, with 12 bases left between them. CDR3 loop: CASSPQRYSNQPQHF. Here the CDR3 DNA reads TGTGCCAGCAGTCCCCAGAGATATAGCAATCAGCCCCAGCATTTT.

A few counts support this clonotype. The chain uses TRBV20-1 and TRBJ2-7; D remains ambiguous. Germline values: CDR1 DFQATT, CDR2 SNEGSKA (reference sequence). Trimming shortened V by 0 bases and J by 6 bases, and 6 bases separated the two germline ends. This CDR3 spans 11 amino acids. The CDR3 loop is CSAREQLEQYF. CDR3 nucleotides: TGCAGTGCTAGAGAACAGCTCGAGCAGTACTTC.

The chain carries TRBV2 and TRBJ2-5, with D perhaps matching TRBD1 or TRBD2 (5 bases each). The CDR3 runs to 16 residues. Trimming pared 5 bases from V and 2 bases from J, leaving 18 bases between. Germline V gene data show CDR1 as SNHLY and CDR2 as FYNNEI. The CDR3 DNA is TGTGCCAGCAGTTGGATCGGGGCGGAAGTACAAGAGACCCAGTACTTC. The encoded protein is CASSWIGAEVQETQYF.

The table lists this clonotype with many counts. The rearrangement links TRBV5-1 to TRBJ2-3; a possible D gene is TRBD2 (5 bases). The germline V gene encodes CDR1 SGHRS and CDR2 YFSETQ. V lost 0 bases, J lost 5 bases, and 10 bases lay in between. This CDR3 contains 14 residues. CDR3 amino acids: CASSLEGVIDTQYF. The CDR3 DNA reads TGCGCCAGCAGCTTGGAGGGAGTAATAGATACGCAGTATTTT.